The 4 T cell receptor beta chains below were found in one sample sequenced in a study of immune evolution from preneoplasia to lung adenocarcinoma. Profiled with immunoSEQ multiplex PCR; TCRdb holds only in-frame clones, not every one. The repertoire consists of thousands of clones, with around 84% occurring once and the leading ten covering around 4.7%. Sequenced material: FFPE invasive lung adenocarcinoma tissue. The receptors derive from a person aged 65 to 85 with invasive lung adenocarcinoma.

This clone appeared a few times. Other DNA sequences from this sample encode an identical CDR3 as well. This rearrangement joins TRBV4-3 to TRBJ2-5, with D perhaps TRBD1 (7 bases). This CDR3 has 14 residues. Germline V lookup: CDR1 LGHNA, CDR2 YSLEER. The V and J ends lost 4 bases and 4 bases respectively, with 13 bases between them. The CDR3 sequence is CASSRYRGGETQYF. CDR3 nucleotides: TGCGCCAGCAGCCGGTACAGGGGAGGAGAGACCCAGTACTTC.

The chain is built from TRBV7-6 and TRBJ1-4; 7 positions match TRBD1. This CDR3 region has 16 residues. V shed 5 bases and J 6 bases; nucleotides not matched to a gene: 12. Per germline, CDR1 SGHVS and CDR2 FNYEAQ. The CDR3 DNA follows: TGTGCCAGCAGCCACTTAAGGGGTCAGGGGGATGAAAAACTGTTTTTT. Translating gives CASSHLRGQGDEKLFF.

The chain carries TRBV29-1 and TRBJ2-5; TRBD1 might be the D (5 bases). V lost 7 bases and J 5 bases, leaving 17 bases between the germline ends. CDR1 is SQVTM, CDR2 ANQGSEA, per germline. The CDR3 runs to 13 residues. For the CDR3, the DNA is TGCAGCGCTGACAACAGGCCTAGGGAGACCCAGTACTTC. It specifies CSADNRPRETQYF.

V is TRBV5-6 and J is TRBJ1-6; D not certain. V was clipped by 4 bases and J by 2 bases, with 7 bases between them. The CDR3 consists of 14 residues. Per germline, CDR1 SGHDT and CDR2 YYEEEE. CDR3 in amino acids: CASSIDTYNSPLHF. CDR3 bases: TGTGCCAGCAGCATCGACACCTATAATTCACCCCTCCACTTT.